This T cell receptor beta chain is from a study of blood T cells in healthy people across ages (dated by TCRdb to between 2015 and 2016). For the wider study: Template switching captured roughly one uniquely barcoded TCR beta cDNA molecule per two T cells in model experiments. To track age-related changes in TCR beta repertoire diversity, the study relied on deep sequencing normalized with unique cDNA molecular identifiers. Donors were grouped into four age groups: young (average approximately 15 years), middle-aged (about 40), aged (around 56) and long-lived (just over 80). Donors of different ages were randomly distributed across sequencing lanes to avoid experimental bias. Using the same blood draw, the study looked at two additional independent replicas of 1 million unique cDNA reads for two donors, one aged 18 to 30 and the other aged 80 or older.

The library was generated by 5' RACE. Sequencing instrument: Illumina HiSeq 2500. A second roughly 7 to 11 cycle PCR used a sample-barcoded 5' primer and a J-beta primer mix. Each TCR beta cDNA molecule received a unique molecular identifier from a template-switch 5' adaptor carrying 12 random nucleotides. Each sample yielded at least 2.5 million CDR3-containing paired-end reads. All of the RNA was converted into first-strand cDNA using the Mint cDNA synthesis kit, with a TRBC-specific oligonucleotide serving as the primer. All cDNA was treated with uracil-DNA glycosylase and then went through a first 18-cycle PCR with the universal primers M1SS and BC2_uni_R. Turning to the authors' computational methods: For normalization, 1 million high-quality reads were randomly selected from each sample, with every read carrying a distinct molecular identifier. Instead of being binned into consensus sequences, reads that shared molecular identifiers were thrown out. MiTCR, set to a Q25 quality threshold and the strictest error-elimination algorithm, was used for CDR3 identification, clonotype clustering and error correction. A nonparametric unseen species model with Euler transformation was used to estimate lower-bound total TCR beta diversity. TCRdb applied fastp at Q25 and MiXCR to the public reads, then kept only in-frame beta chains. One record per CDR3 amino acid sequence lists the most common genes and DNA. For this entry, the V and J calls and clone size follow TCRdb and not the study's own pipeline. The sample records about 380,000 distinct CDR3 sequences, about half of which are singletons. Of the sample, 45% to 65% falls within the top ten clones.

Worth noting for this clonotype: It lacks a known antigen. The sample holds no much larger clone one base away, and base qualities are not on file.

Donors were 30 to 45 systemically healthy Caucasian individuals from Russia aged roughly 6 to 95 years. Each donor gave approximately 9.3 milliliters of peripheral blood, collected into EDTA-treated Vacutainer tubes. Ficoll-Paque density-gradient centrifugation was used to isolate PBMCs, with at least 6.5 million per sample. Trizol reagent was used to extract total RNA from the PBMCs, yielding at least 6 micrograms per sample. Naive CD45RAhigh/CD27high T cell percentages were measured by flow cytometry on a PBMC aliquot from every donor. Deletion took 5 bases off V and 6 bases off J, with a span of 11 bases between the germline ends. From its cysteine to its phenylalanine, the CDR3 spans 13 amino acids. This entry keeps only the CDR3 DNA: 39 bases, framed from base 1. For CDR1 and CDR2, the germline V gene (reference sequence) lists LGHDT and YNNKEL. What the work shows at the level of the full study, not this receptor alone: Bulk unsorted PBMC profiling prevented conclusive comparison of naive and antigen-experienced compartments. Estimates of total diversity based on one million sequenced T cells were considered lower bounds and underestimates. Compared with the aged group, the long-lived group had more naive CD4+ T cells, fewer expanded clones and increased TCR diversity, a pattern suggesting age selection. Observed TCR beta diversity per million T cells fell roughly linearly with age, and a significant reduction was already apparent by age approximately 40. Because the CMV infection status of the donors was unknown, age-related changes in expanded clonotypes may potentially have been confounded. The percentage of naive T cells measured by flow cytometry correlated strongly with observed TCR beta diversity.

This clonotype was obtained from a man aged 55-75 years in good health. The material sequenced was blood. The chain is assembled from TRBV3-1 and TRBJ2-4; the D gene identity is not certain. The CDR3 has the sequence CASSSTTGNIQYF. The bases are TGTGCCAGCAGCTCGACGACCGGAAACATTCAGTACTTC. The CDR3 plus the reference TRBV3-1 and TRBJ2-4 genes for the other parts give the full variable domain: DTAVSQTPKYLVTQMGNDKSIKCEQNLGHDTMYWYKQDSKKFLKIMFSYNNKELIINETVPNRFSPKSPDKAHLNLHINSLELGDSAVYFCASSSTTGNIQYFGAGTRLSVL.